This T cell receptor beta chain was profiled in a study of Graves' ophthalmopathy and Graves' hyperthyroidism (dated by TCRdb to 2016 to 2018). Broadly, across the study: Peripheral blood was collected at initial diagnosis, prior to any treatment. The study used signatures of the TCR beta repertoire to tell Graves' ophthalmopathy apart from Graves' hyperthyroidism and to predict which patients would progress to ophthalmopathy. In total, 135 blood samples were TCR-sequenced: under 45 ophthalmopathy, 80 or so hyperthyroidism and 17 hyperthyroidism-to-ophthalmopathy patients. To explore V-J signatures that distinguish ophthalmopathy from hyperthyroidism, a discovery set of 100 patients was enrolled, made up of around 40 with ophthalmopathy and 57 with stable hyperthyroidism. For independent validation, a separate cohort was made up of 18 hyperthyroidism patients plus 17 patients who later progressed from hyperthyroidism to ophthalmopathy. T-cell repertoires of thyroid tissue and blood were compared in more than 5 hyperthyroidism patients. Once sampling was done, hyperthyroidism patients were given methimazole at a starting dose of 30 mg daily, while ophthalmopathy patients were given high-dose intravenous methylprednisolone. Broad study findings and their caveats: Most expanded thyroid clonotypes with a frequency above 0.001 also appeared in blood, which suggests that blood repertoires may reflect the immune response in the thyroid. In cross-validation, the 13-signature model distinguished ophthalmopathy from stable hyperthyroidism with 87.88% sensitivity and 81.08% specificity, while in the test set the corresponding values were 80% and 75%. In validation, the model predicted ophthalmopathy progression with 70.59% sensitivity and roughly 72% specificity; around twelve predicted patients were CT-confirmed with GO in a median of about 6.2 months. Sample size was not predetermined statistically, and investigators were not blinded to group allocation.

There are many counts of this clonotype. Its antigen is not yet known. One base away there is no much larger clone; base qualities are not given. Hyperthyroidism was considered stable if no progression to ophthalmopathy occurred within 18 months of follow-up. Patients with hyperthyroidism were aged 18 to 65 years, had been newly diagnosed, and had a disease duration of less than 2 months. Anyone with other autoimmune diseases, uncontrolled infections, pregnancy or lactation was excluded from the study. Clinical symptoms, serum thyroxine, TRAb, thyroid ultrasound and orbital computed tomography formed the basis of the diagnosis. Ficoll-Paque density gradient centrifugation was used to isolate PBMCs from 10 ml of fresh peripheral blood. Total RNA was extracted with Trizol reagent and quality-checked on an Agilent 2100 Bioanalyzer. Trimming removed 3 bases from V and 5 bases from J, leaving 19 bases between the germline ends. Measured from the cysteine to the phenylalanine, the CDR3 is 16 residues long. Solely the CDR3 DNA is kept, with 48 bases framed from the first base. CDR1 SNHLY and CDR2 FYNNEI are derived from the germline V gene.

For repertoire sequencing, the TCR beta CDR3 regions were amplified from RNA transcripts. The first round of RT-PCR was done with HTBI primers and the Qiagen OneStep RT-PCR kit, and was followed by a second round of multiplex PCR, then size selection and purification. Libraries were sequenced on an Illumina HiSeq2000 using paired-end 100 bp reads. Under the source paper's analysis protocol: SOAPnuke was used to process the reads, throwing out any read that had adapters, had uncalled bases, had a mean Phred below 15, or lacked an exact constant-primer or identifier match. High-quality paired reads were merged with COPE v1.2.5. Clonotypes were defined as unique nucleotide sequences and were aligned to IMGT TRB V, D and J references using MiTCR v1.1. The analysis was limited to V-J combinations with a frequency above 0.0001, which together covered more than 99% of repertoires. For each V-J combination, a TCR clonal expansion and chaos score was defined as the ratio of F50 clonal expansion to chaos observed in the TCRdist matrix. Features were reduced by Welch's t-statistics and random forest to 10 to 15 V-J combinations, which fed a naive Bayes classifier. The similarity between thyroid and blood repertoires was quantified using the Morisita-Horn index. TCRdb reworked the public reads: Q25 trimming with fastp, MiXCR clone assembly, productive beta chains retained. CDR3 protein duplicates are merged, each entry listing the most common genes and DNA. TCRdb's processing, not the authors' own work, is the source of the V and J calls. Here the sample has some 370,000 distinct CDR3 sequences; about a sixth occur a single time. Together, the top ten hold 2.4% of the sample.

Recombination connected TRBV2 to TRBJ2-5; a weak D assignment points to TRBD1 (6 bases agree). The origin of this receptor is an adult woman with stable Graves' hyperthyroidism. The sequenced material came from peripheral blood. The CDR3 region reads CASSDRSDSSLETQYF. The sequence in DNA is TGTGCCAGCAGTGATCGCTCGGACAGCTCCTTGGAGACCCAGTACTTC.